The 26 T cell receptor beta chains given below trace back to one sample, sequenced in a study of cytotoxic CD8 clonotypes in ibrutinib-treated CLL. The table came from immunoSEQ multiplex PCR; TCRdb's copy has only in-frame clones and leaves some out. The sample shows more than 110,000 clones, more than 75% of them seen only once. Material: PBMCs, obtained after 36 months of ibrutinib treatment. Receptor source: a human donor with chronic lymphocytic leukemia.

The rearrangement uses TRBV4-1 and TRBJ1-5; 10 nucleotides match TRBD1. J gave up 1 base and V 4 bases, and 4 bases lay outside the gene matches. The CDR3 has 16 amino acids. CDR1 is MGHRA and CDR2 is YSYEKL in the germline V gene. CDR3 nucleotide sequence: TGCGCCAGCAGCCCCCGACAGGGGGCGAGCAATCAGCCCCAGCATTTT. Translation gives CASSPRQGASNQPQHF.

CDR3 in amino acids: CASREATGYYGYTF. In nucleotides, the CDR3 is TGTGCCAGCAGAGAGGCGACAGGCTACTATGGCTACACCTTC. The chain employs TRBV2 and TRBJ1-2; tentative D call: TRBD1 (6 bases). The germline V and J ends were trimmed by 6 bases and 3 bases, with 14 bases remaining between them. The CDR3 sequence is 14 residues long. Germline CDR1 and CDR2: SNHLY and FYNNEI.

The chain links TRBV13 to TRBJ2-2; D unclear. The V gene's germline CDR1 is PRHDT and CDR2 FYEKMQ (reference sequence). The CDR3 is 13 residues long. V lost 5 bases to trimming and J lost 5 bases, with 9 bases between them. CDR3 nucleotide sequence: TGTGCCAGCAGCATGCATAGGACCGGGGAGCTGTTTTTT. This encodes CASSMHRTGELFF.

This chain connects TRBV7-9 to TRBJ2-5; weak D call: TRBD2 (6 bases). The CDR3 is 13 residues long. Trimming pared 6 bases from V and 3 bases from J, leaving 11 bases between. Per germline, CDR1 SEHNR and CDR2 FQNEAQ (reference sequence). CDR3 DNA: TGTGCCAGCAGGGGGACTGGAAAAGAGACCCAGTACTTC. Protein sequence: CASRGTGKETQYF.

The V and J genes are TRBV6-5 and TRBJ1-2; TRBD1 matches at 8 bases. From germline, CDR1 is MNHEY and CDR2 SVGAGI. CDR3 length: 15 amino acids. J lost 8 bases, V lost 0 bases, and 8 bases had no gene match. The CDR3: CASSYSGTGGPGYTF. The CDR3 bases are TGTGCCAGCAGTTACTCCGGCACAGGGGGTCCGGGCTACACCTTC.

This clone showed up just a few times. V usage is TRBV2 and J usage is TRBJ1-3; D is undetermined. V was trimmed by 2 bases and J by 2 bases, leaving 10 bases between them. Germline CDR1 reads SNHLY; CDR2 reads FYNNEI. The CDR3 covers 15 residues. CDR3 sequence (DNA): TGTGCCAGCAGTGAATACGGTGGGGCTGGAAACACCATATATTTT. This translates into CASSEYGGAGNTIYF. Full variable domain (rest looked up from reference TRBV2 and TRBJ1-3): EPEVTQTPSHQVTQMGQEVILRCVPISNHLYFYWYRQILGQKVEFLVSFYNNEISEKSEIFDDQFSVERPDGSNFTLKIRSTKLEDSAMYFCASSEYGGAGNTIYFGEGSWLTVV.

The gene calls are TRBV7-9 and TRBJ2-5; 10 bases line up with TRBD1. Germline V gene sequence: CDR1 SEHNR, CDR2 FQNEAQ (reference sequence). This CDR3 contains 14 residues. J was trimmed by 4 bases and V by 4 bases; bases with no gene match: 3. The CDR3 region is CASSSRDRGETQYF. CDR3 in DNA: TGTGCCAGCAGCTCACGGGACAGGGGAGAGACCCAGTACTTC.

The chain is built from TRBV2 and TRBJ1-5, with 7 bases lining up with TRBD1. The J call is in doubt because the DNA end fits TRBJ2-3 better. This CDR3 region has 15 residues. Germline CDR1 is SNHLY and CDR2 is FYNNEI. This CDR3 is CASRNTGAPNQPQYF. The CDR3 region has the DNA TGTGCCAGCAGGAACACAGGGGCTCCTAATCAGCCCCAGTATTTT.

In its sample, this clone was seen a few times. The CDR3 sequence is CASSLYRGRETQYF. CDR3 nucleotides: TGCGCCAGCAGCTTGTACCGGGGGCGGGAGACCCAGTACTTC. The V call is TRBV5-1, the J call TRBJ2-5; D tentatively reads TRBD1 or TRBD2 (6 bases each). Deletions cut 1 base from V and 5 bases from J, with 12 bases between. From germline, CDR1 is SGHRS and CDR2 YFSETQ. This CDR3 has 14 amino acids.

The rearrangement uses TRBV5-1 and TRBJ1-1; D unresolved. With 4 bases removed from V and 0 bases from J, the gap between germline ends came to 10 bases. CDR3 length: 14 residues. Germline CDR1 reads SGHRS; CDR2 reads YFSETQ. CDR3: CASSDPGVNTEAFF. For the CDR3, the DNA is TGCGCCAGCAGCGACCCCGGGGTGAACACTGAAGCTTTCTTT.

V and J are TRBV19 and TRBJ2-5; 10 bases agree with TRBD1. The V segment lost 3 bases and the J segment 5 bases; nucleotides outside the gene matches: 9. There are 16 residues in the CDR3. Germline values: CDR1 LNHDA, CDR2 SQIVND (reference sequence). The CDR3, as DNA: TGTGCCAGTAGTATGGCGGTGGGACAGGGGCGGGAGACCCAGTACTTC. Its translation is CASSMAVGQGRETQYF. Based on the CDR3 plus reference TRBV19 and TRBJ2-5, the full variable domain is DGGITQSPKYLFRKEGQNVTLSCEQNLNHDAMYWYRQDPGQGLRLIYYSQIVNDFQKGDIAEGYSVSREKKESFPLTVTSAQKNPTAFYLCASSMAVGQGRETQYFGPGTRLLVL.

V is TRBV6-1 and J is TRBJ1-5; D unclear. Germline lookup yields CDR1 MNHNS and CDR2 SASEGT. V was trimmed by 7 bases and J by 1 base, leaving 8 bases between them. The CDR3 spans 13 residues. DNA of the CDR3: TGTGCCAGCACGGTATACAGCAATCAGCCCCAGCATTTT. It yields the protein CASTVYSNQPQHF.

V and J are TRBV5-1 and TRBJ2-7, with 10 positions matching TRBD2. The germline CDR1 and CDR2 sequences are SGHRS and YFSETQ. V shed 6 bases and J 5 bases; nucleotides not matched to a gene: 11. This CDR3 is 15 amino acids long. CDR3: CASNRDLAGDHEQYF. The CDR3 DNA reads TGCGCCAGCAACCGGGACCTAGCGGGAGATCACGAGCAGTACTTC.

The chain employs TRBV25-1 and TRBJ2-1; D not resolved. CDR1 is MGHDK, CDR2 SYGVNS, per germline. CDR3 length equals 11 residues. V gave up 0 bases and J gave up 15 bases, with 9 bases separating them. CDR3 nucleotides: TGTGCCAGCAGTGAATACGGGTTTTTGTTCTTC. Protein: CASSEYGFLFF.

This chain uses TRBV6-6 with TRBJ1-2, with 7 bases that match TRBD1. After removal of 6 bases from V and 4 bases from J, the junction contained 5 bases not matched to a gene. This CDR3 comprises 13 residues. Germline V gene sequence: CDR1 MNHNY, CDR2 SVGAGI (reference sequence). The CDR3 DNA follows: TGTGCCAGCAGCAGACAGGGACGCTATGGCTACACCTTC. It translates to CASSRQGRYGYTF.

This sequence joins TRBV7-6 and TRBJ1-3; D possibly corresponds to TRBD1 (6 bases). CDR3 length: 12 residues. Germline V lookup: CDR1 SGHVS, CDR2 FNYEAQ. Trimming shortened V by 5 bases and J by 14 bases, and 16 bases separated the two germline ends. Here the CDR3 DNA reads TGTGCCAGCAGCCCAGGGGTTACTGGAGTATATTTT. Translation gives CASSPGVTGVYF.

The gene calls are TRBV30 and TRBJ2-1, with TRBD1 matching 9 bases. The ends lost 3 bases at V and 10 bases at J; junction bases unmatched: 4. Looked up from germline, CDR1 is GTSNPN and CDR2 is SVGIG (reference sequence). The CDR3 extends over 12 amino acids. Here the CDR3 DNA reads TGTGCCTGGAGCGGGACAGGGCTAGAGCAGTTCTTC. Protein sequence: CAWSGTGLEQFF.

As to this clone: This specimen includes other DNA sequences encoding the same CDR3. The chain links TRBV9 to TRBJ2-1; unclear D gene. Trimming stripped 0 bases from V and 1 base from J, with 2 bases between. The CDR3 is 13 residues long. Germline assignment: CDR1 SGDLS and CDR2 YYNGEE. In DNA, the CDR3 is TGTGCCAGCAGCGTAGATTCCTACAATGAGCAGTTCTTC. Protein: CASSVDSYNEQFF.

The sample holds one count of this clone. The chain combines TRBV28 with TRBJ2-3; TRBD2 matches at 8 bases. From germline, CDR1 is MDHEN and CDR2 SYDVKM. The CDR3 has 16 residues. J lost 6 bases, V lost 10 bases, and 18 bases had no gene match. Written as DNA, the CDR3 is TGTGCCAACAGCCAGAGTAGCGGGGTCCTGGGGGATACGCAGTATTTT. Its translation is CANSQSSGVLGDTQYF.

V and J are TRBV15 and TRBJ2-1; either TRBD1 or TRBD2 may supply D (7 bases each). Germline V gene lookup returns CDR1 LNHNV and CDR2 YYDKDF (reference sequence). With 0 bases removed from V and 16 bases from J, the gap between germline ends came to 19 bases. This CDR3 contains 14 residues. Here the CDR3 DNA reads TGTGCCACCAGCAGAGAACGACTAGCAGGGGGACAATTCTTC. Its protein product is CATSRERLAGGQFF.

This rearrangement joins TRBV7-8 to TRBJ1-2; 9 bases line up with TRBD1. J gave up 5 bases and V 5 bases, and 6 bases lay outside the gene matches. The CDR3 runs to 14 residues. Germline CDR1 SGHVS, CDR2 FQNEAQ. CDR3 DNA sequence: TGTGCCAGCAGCGCCGGACAGGGGCATTATGGCTACACCTTC. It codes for CASSAGQGHYGYTF.

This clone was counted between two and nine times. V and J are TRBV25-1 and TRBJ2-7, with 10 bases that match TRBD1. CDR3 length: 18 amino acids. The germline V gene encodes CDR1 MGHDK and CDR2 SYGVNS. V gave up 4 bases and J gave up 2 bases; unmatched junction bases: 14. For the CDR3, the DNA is TGTGCCAGCAGTGCCCTCGGGACAGGGGAAACCCCCGCCTACGAGCAGTACTTC. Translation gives CASSALGTGETPAYEQYF.

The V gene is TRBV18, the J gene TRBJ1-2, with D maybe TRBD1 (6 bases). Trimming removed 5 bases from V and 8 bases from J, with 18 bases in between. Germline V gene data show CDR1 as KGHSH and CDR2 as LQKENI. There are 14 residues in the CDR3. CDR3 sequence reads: CASSLYGQGHGYTF. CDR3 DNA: TGTGCCAGCTCATTATATGGGCAGGGGCACGGCTACACCTTC.

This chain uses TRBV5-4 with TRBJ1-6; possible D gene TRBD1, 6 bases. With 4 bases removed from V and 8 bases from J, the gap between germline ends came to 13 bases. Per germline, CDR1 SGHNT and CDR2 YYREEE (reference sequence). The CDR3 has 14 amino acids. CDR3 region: CASSPQGRDSPLHF. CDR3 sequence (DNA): TGTGCCAGCAGCCCCCAGGGGCGGGATTCACCCCTCCACTTT.

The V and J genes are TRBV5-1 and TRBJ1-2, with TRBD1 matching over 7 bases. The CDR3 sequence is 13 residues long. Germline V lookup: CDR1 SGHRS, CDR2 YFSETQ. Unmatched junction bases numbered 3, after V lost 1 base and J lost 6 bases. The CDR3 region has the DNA TGCGCCAGCAGCTTGCGACAGGGAGATGGCTACACCTTC. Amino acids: CASSLRQGDGYTF.

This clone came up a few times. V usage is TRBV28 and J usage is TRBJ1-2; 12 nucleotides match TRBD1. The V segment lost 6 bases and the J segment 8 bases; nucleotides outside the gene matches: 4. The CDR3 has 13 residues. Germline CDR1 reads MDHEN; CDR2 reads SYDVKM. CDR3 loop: CASSRDRGRGYTF. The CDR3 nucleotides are TGTGCCAGCAGCAGGGACAGGGGGCGAGGCTACACCTTC.